This TCR beta chain was identified in a study of cytomegalovirus exposure and HLA in healthy donors. Data came from immunoSEQ multiplex PCR; TCRdb stores just in-frame clones and leaves some out. The repertoire consists of approximately 99,000 clones, with around 85% occurring once and the leading ten covering approximately 2.9%. Donors came from a validation cohort of some 110 subjects, distinct from the first 666-subject cohort. The germline CDR1 and CDR2 sequences are SGHAT and FQDESV (reference sequence). Trimming at V came to 5 bases and at J to 14 bases, leaving 6 bases not matched to a gene. The CDR3 runs 13 residues.

This TCR was recovered from a woman under 30 in good health and CMV-seronegative. The sample comprised PBMCs. The genes are TRBV11-1 and TRBJ1-6, with TRBD1 matching 10 bases. The CDR3 sequence is CASSETGGLTLHF. CDR3 coding DNA: TGTGCCAGCAGCGAGACAGGGGGCCTCACCCTCCACTTT.